One sample yielded the 11 T cell receptor beta chains listed below, sequenced in a study of T cell responses to AZD1222 COVID-19 vaccine. Profiled with immunoSEQ multiplex PCR; TCRdb holds only in-frame clones, not every one. In the table there are 68,000 or so clones, approximately 80% of which are singletons. The sample consisted of peripheral blood, taken on day 0 of AZD1222 vaccination. The receptors here all came from an adult in good health.

This clone was observed a few times. The chain uses TRBV27 and TRBJ1-2, with TRBD1 matching 7 bases. CDR1 MNHEY and CDR2 SMNVEV come from the germline V gene (reference sequence). With 6 bases clipped from V and 4 bases from J, the junction kept 8 bases outside the gene matches. The CDR3 loop spans 14 amino acids. The CDR3 region is CASRRLTGTYGYTF. For the CDR3, the DNA is TGTGCCAGCAGAAGGCTGACAGGGACCTATGGCTACACCTTC.

The V and J genes are TRBV5-6 and TRBJ1-5; D remains unclear. The germline gives CDR1 SGHDT, CDR2 YYEEEE. With 4 bases removed from V and 4 bases from J, the gap between germline ends came to 18 bases. This CDR3 region has 16 residues. This CDR3 reads CASSQDGGIANQPQHF. The CDR3 DNA sequence: TGTGCCAGCAGCCAGGACGGAGGGATAGCAAATCAGCCCCAGCATTTT.

This clone was seen a single time. This rearrangement joins TRBV30 to TRBJ1-1; perhaps TRBD1 as D (6 bases). The CDR3 is 14 residues long. Trimming cost V 0 bases and J 9 bases, with 17 bases left between them. Germline values: CDR1 GTSNPN, CDR2 SVGIG (reference sequence). The CDR3 coding sequence is TGTGCCTGGAGTGTAGGGGGGCAGGTCGGGAAAGCTTTCTTT. Translated, it gives CAWSVGGQVGKAFF.

The chain combines TRBV9 with TRBJ2-2; 9 bases are shared with TRBD1. This CDR3 comprises 15 residues. Germline lookup yields CDR1 SGDLS and CDR2 YYNGEE. The ends lost 3 bases at V and 2 bases at J; junction bases unmatched: 2. Here the CDR3 reads CASSGQGVNTGELFF. In DNA form, the CDR3 reads TGTGCCAGCAGCGGACAGGGGGTCAACACCGGGGAGCTGTTTTTT.

The chain employs TRBV13 and TRBJ1-5, with TRBD1 as a possible D gene (5 bases). Germline CDR1 is PRHDT and CDR2 is FYEKMQ (reference sequence). Trimming cost V 5 bases and J 3 bases, with 11 bases left between them. This CDR3 region has 14 residues. DNA for the CDR3: TGTGCCAGCAGCCTGGGGGGTATCAATCAGCCCCAGCATTTT. Encoded protein: CASSLGGINQPQHF. Filled out from reference TRBV13 and TRBJ1-5, the complete variable domain reads AAGVIQSPRHLIKEKRETATLKCYPIPRHDTVYWYQQGPGQDPQFLISFYEKMQSDKGSIPDRFSAQQFSDYHSELNMSSLELGDSALYFCASSLGGINQPQHFGDGTRLSIL.

The chain links TRBV13 to TRBJ1-1; the D gene is possibly TRBD1 (5 bases). The V end was cut by 0 bases, the J end by 5 bases, with 10 bases between. In germline, CDR1 is PRHDT, CDR2 FYEKMQ (reference sequence). This CDR3 is built from 14 residues. CDR3 DNA sequence: TGTGCCAGCAGCTTAGGCAGGGTAGGGACTGAAGCTTTCTTT. Translation gives CASSLGRVGTEAFF.

This clone was seen only a few times. The rearrangement uses TRBV11-2 and TRBJ1-1; TRBD1 matches at 8 bases. Germline loops: CDR1 SGHAT, CDR2 FQNNGV. The CDR3 has 15 amino acids. Trimming cost V 5 bases and J 3 bases; bases outside gene matches: 8. CDR3 in DNA: TGTGCCAGCAGCCCCCGGACAGGGTCGGACACTGAAGCTTTCTTT. Protein product: CASSPRTGSDTEAFF.

The J gene is TRBJ2-7, the V gene TRBV30, with 7 positions matching TRBD2. J gave up 5 bases and V 3 bases, and 1 base lay outside the gene matches. Germline V CDR1 and CDR2: GTSNPN, SVGIG (reference sequence). CDR3 length: 11 amino acids. The CDR3: CAWRRGNEQYF. The DNA for the CDR3 is TGTGCCTGGAGGCGGGGGAACGAGCAGTACTTC.

The V call is TRBV11-2, the J call TRBJ2-7, with D hard to call. The germline CDR1 and CDR2 sequences are SGHAT and FQNNGV. This CDR3 is built from 14 residues. V was cut by 5 bases and J by 3 bases, with 14 bases left in between. CDR3 sequence: CASSPYPQSYEQYF. The CDR3 region has the DNA TGTGCCAGCAGCCCCTACCCCCAAAGCTACGAGCAGTACTTC.

In DNA form, the CDR3 reads TGTGCCAGCTCACCACGGGTGGGAGGCAAGGATACGCAGTATTTT. It codes for CASSPRVGGKDTQYF. This chain connects TRBV18 to TRBJ2-3; tentatively, D is TRBD2 (6 bases). The CDR3 has 15 residues. The V end lost 1 base, the J end lost 6 bases, and 14 bases lay between the germline ends. CDR1 and CDR2 from the germline V gene are KGHSH and LQKENI.

The chain joins TRBV7-9 to TRBJ1-3; D perhaps matches TRBD1 (6 bases). V was trimmed by 8 bases and J by 1 base, leaving 15 bases between them. The CDR3 loop spans 15 amino acids. Germline values: CDR1 SEHNR, CDR2 FQNEAQ (reference sequence). The CDR3 DNA is TGTGCCAGCGACGGACAGTCTATTTCTGGAAACACCATATATTTT. Protein sequence: CASDGQSISGNTIYF.